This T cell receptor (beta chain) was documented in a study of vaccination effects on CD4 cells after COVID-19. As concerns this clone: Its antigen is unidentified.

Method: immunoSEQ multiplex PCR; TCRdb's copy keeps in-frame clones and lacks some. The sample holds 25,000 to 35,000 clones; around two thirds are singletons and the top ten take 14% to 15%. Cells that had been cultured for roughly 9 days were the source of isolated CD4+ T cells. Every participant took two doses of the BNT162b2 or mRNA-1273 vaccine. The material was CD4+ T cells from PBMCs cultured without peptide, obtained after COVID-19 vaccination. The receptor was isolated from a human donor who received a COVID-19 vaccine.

The CDR3 region is CASSQVDLGWADTQYF. The CDR3, as DNA: TGCGCCAGCAGCCAAGTGGACTTAGGCTGGGCAGATACGCAGTATTTT. The chain combines TRBV4-1 with TRBJ2-3, with a possible D match to TRBD2 (5 bases). The ends were cut back, 1 base at V and 4 bases at J, with 15 bases in the middle. The germline CDR1 and CDR2 sequences are MGHRA and YSYEKL. The CDR3 spans 16 residues.